These 8 T cell receptor beta chains share one sample of origin, sequenced in a study of blood T cells in healthy people across ages. A second about 7 to 12 cycle PCR used barcoded and J-beta primers. TCRdb analysed the 5' RACE reads with MiXCR anew, one entry per CDR3 protein. Among around 690,000 distinct CDR3 sequences, around three fifths were seen once, and the ten largest hold approximately 40%. The sample consisted of blood. The receptors were gathered from a man between 60 and 75 years old in good health.

V usage is TRBV6-5 and J usage is TRBJ2-6; D perhaps matches TRBD1 (5 bases). CDR3 length: 16 amino acids. The ends were cut back, 6 bases at V and 0 bases at J, with 12 bases in the middle. In germline, CDR1 is MNHEY, CDR2 SVGAGI. The DNA for the CDR3 is TGTGCCAGCAGCAGGGCCCACCTCTCTGGGGCCAACGTCCTGACTTTC. As protein: CASSRAHLSGANVLTF.

In its sample, this clonotype was seen a few times. The V call is TRBV6-5, the J call TRBJ2-3; D is possibly TRBD1 (6 bases). The CDR3 is 14 residues long. Germline CDR1 is MNHEY and CDR2 is SVGAGI. V lost 4 bases, J lost 1 base, and 9 bases lay in between. The CDR3 nucleotides read TGTGCCAGCAGTTGGGCAGGGGGCACAGATACGCAGTATTTT. It codes for CASSWAGGTDTQYF.

This clonotype was observed a few times. V is TRBV9 and J is TRBJ2-7, with D tentatively TRBD1 (6 bases). This CDR3 has 14 amino acids. Germline CDR1 SGDLS, CDR2 YYNGEE. Trimming pared 4 bases from V and 2 bases from J, leaving 13 bases between. CDR3 loop: CASSSRGGTYEQYF. The CDR3 nucleotides are TGTGCCAGCAGCTCCCGAGGGGGAACCTACGAGCAGTACTTC.

This clonotype was seen a few times. The rearrangement joins TRBV4-1 to TRBJ2-5; 7 bases map to TRBD1. Trimming at V came to 1 base and at J to 5 bases, leaving 4 bases not matched to a gene. The CDR3 sequence is 14 residues long. CDR1 and CDR2 from the germline V gene are MGHRA and YSYEKL. CDR3 sequence: CASSQGQGVETQYF. CDR3 sequence (DNA): TGCGCCAGCAGCCAAGGACAGGGCGTGGAGACCCAGTACTTC.

The rearrangement uses TRBV10-3 and TRBJ2-1, with 10 bases matching TRBD1. This CDR3 spans 13 amino acids. V was clipped by 11 bases and J by 6 bases; unmatched bases: 7. Looked up from germline, CDR1 is ENHRY and CDR2 is SYGVKD. Here the CDR3 DNA reads TGTGCCTCCGCCGGGACAGGGGTCAATGAGCAGTTCTTC. It is translated as CASAGTGVNEQFF.

The chain has TRBV14 and TRBJ2-3; 7 bases align to TRBD2. The length of the CDR3 is 16 residues. J lost 3 bases, V lost 1 base, and 7 bases had no gene match. Germline V gene sequence: CDR1 SGHDN, CDR2 FVKESK. Here the CDR3 DNA reads TGTGCCAGCAGCCAAGCGACTAGCCGCCGGACAGATACGCAGTATTTT. This sequence encodes CASSQATSRRTDTQYF.

This clonotype showed up just a few times. V is TRBV7-9 and J is TRBJ2-3; a weak D match, TRBD2 (5 bases). Germline V gene lookup returns CDR1 SEHNR and CDR2 FQNEAQ (reference sequence). V was cut by 1 base and J by 6 bases, with 17 bases left in between. The length of the CDR3 is 16 residues. The chain's CDR3 is CASSLDGRRMLDTQYF. The CDR3 DNA sequence: TGTGCCAGCAGCTTAGATGGCAGGAGGATGCTGGATACGCAGTATTTT.

The rearrangement uses TRBV2 and TRBJ1-2, with 10 bases that match TRBD1. The CDR3 runs to 15 residues. V lost 4 bases, J lost 4 bases, and 6 bases stayed unmatched. CDR1 SNHLY and CDR2 FYNNEI come from the germline V gene. This chain's CDR3 is CASSADRGQGYGYTF. CDR3 sequence (DNA): TGTGCCAGCAGTGCCGACAGGGGGCAGGGCTATGGCTACACCTTC.